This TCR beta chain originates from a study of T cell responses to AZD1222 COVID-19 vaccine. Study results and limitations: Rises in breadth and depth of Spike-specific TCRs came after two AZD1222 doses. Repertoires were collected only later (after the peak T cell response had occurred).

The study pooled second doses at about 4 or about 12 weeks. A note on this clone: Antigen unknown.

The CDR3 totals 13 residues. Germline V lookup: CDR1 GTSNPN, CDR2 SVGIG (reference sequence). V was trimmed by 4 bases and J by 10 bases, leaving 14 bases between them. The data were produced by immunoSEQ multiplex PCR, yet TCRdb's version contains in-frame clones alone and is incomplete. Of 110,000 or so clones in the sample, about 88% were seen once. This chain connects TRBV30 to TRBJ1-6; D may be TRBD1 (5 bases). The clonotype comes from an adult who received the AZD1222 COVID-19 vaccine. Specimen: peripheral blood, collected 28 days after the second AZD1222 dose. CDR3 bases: TGTGCCTGGATGCAAGGAGGGGAATCACCCCTCCACTTT. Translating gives CAWMQGGESPLHF.